This TCR beta chain was obtained from a study of control samples from healthy donors and cancer patients (dated by TCRdb to 2019 to 2021). The CDR3 runs 13 residues from the cysteine to the phenylalanine. Left in the record is the CDR3 DNA by itself, 39 bases read in frame from the first base. Deletion took 7 bases off V and 3 bases off J, with a span of 14 bases between the germline ends. Per the germline V gene, SGHDT is the CDR1 and YYEEEE is the CDR2. With respect to this clone: The antigen this receptor binds is unknown. Base-call qualities are not available, and no considerably larger clone is one nucleotide away.

Receptors were amplified or captured by the immunoSEQ multiplex PCR assay. The clones in this table, taken by TCRdb from immuneACCESS, are in-frame only. Not every clone is retained; where verified, under half of the shortfall comes from an unresolved V gene, and the cause of the rest is unknown. The sample data list over 100,000 clones, and 80% to 90% of these were observed just once. Jointly, the top ten make up 15% to 20% of the sample. This receptor was identified in a woman aged 50 to 60 in good health. The sequencing input was blood. The rearranged segments are TRBV5-6 and TRBJ2-7; TRBD1 could be the D gene, as 6 bases match. The sequenced DNA: TGTGCCAGCCCCGAGCGAGGGGGCTACGAGCAGTACTTC. Its coded protein is CASPERGGYEQYF.